The source of this T cell receptor beta chain is a study of spatial heterogeneity in lung cancer. Study-level background: The study observed each unique TCR and UMI combination more than ten times on average in raw reads. Overall study results and limits: Ubiquitous expanded tumor TCRs showed up in blood more at resection than follow-up.

Every TCR cDNA molecule bore its own unique molecular identifier. From the 5' RACE reads, TCRdb called clonotypes with MiXCR, one entry per CDR3 protein. Of 10,000 to 15,000 distinct CDR3 sequences listed, 3.8% are singletons. V lost 0 bases and J 5 bases, leaving 3 bases between the germline ends. Germline CDR1 SGHRS, CDR2 YFSETQ. CDR3 size: 12 residues. Time point of the sample: sample taken at primary tumor resection. Material for sequencing was whole RNA from tumor, nontumor lung or frozen PBMC, left unsorted. Ten or more counts support this clonotype. Its target is unknown. The receptor's source is a male donor with early-stage non-small cell lung cancer. This chain links TRBV5-1 with TRBJ2-1; D not resolved. Sequencing used PBMCs, obtained at surgery. CDR3 region: CASSLDHNEQFF. The CDR3 DNA reads TGCGCCAGCAGCTTGGACCACAATGAGCAGTTCTTC. Full variable domain (missing parts from reference TRBV5-1 and TRBJ2-1): KAGVTQTPRYLIKTRGQQVTLSCSPISGHRSVSWYQQTPGQGLQFLFEYFSETQRNKGNFPGRFSGRQFSNSRSEMNVSTLELGDSALYLCASSLDHNEQFFGPGTRLTVL.